Detailed here is one T cell receptor beta chain. The entry originates in a study of cytomegalovirus exposure and HLA in healthy donors. Study background: An earlier analysis identified approximately 110 million unique TCR beta sequences in about 180 million T cells.

The PCR had 60 Vbeta and 13 Jbeta primers. Profiling relied on immunoSEQ multiplex PCR, and the TCRdb table lists in-frame clones only, not all of them. The sample gives about 200,000 clones, around 88% of which show up once; around 0.3% is in the top ten. The sample consisted of PBMCs. This clonotype was sampled from a woman under 40 in good health and CMV-seronegative.

DNA of the CDR3: TGTGCCACCAGCAGTGAACAAGGGGGTAACTATGGCTACACCTTC. Protein product: CATSSEQGGNYGYTF. This sequence joins TRBV15 and TRBJ1-2; D is possibly TRBD1 (6 bases). The V gene's germline CDR1 is LNHNV and CDR2 YYDKDF (reference sequence). The CDR3 totals 15 residues. V was cut by 3 bases and J by 1 base, with 12 bases left in between.